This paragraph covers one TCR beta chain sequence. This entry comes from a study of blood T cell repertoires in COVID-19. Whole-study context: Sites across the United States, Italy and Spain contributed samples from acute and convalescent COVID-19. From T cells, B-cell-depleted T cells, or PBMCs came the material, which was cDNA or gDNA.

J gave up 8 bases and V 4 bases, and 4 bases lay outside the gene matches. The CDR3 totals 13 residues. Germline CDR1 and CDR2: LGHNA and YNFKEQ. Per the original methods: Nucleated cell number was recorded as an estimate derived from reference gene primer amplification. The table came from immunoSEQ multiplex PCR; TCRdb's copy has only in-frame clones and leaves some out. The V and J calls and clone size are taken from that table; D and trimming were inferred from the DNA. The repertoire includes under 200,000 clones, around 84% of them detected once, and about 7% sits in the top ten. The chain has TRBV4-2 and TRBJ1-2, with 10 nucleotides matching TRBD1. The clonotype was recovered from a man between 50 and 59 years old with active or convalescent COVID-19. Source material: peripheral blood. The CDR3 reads CASSPDRGRGYTF. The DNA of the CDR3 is TGTGCCAGCAGCCCAGACAGGGGGCGAGGCTACACCTTC.